Here is one T cell receptor beta chain with its context. Its target is unknown. A clone one base away is much larger, so this may be a read error. V lost 1 base and J lost 5, with 9 bases in between. There are 13 residues in the CDR3. The germline gives CDR1 MNHNS, CDR2 SASEGT. TCR beta cDNA was made from 500 ng total RNA with a constant-region primer. Nested multiplex PCR, run for three rounds with slightly modified ARM-PCR, yielded TCR beta libraries. In the first two PCR rounds, TRBV1-TRBV30 forward primers were paired with a C-beta reverse primer, and each round lasted approximately 10 cycles. TCRdb processed the multiplex PCR reads anew with MiXCR; each CDR3 protein has one entry. Of 300,000 to 400,000 distinct CDR3 sequences in the sample, more than 55% were seen once. This sample is drawn from a study of tumor-infiltrating lymphocytes in primary liver carcinoma. Overall study: The tumors, T1-T3 N0M0 lesions, were about 4 to 11 cm across. Samples yielded about 3.5 to 7.5 million productive TCRbeta reads, similar across tissue types. Study-level points and caveats: The study found tumor-adjacent and tumor-blood pairs overlapped less than tumor region pairs.

Germline DNA was also extracted, while the blood RNA originated from unsorted whole blood. Collection of roughly 4 milliliters of peripheral blood took place before surgery. The sample was peripheral blood. The genes are TRBV6-1 and TRBJ2-7; D uncertain. The source is a man aged 35 to 55 with primary liver carcinoma and hepatitis B virus infection. CDR3: CASSEGDRNEQYF. In DNA, the CDR3 is TGTGCCAGCAGTGAAGGAGATCGGAACGAGCAGTACTTC.